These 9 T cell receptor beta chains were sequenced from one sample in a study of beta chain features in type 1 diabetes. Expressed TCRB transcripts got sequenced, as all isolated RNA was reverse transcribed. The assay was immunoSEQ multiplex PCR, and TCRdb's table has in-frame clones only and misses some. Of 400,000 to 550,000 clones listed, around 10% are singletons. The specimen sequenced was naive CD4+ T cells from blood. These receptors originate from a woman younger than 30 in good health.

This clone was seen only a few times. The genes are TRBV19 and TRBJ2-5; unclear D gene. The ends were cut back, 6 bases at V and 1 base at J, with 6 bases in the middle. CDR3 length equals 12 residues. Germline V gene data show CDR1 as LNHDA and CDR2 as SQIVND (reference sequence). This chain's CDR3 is CASSATQETQYF. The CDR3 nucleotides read TGTGCCAGTAGCGCAACCCAAGAGACCCAGTACTTC.

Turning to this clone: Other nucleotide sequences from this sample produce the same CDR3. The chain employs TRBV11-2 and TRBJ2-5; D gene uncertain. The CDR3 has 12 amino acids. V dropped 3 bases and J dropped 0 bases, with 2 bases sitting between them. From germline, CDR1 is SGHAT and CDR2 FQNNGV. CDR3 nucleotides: TGTGCCAGCAGCTTGTACCAAGAGACCCAGTACTTC. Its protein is CASSLYQETQYF.

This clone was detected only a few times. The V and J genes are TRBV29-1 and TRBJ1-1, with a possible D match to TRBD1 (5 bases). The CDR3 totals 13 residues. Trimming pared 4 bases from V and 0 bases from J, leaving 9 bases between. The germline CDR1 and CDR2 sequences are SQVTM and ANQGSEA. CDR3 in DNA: TGCAGCGTTGGGGGCGGGATGAACACTGAAGCTTTCTTT. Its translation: CSVGGGMNTEAFF.

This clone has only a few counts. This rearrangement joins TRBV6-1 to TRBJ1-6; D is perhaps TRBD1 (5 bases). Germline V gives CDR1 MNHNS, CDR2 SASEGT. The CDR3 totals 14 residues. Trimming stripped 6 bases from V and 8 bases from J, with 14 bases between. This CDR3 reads CASRVVGGDSPLHF. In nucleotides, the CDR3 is TGTGCCAGCAGAGTAGTCGGGGGGGATTCACCCCTCCACTTT.

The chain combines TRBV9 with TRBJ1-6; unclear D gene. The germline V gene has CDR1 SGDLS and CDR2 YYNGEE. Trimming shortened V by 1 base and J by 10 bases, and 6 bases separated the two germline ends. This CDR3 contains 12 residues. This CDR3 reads CASSVYGSPLHF. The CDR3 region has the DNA TGTGCCAGCAGCGTATATGGGTCACCCCTCCACTTT.

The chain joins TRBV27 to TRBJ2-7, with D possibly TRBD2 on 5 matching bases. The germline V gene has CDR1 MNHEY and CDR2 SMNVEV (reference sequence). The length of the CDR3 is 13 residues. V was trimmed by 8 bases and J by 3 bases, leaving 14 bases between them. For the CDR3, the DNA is TGTGCCAGCGGCCGAGGGCGCTTCTACGAGCAGTACTTC. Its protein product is CASGRGRFYEQYF.

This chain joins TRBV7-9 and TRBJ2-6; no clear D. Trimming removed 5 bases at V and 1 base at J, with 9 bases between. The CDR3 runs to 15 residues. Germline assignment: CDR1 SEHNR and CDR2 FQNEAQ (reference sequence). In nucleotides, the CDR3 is TGTGCCAGCAGCCTTAGACGTTCTGGGGCCAACGTCCTGACTTTC. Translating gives CASSLRRSGANVLTF.

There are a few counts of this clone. CDR3 coding DNA: TGTGCCAGCAGTTCACAGGGGGCGGGACAGCCCCAGCATTTT. Its protein product is CASSSQGAGQPQHF. The rearrangement joins TRBV27 to TRBJ1-5; the match to TRBD1 covers 9 bases. This CDR3 has 14 amino acids. CDR1 and CDR2 from the germline V gene are MNHEY and SMNVEV (reference sequence). V lost 4 bases to trimming and J lost 7 bases; unmatched junction nucleotides: 5.

This chain's CDR3 is CASSATGAADTQYF. CDR3 nucleotide sequence: TGTGCCAGCAGCGCGACGGGAGCGGCAGATACGCAGTATTTT. The chain couples TRBV7-3 to TRBJ2-3, with D possibly being TRBD2 (6 bases). CDR1 SGHTA and CDR2 FQGTGA come from the germline V gene. This CDR3 region has 14 residues. Trimming left V 5 bases short and J 4 bases short, with 13 bases between.